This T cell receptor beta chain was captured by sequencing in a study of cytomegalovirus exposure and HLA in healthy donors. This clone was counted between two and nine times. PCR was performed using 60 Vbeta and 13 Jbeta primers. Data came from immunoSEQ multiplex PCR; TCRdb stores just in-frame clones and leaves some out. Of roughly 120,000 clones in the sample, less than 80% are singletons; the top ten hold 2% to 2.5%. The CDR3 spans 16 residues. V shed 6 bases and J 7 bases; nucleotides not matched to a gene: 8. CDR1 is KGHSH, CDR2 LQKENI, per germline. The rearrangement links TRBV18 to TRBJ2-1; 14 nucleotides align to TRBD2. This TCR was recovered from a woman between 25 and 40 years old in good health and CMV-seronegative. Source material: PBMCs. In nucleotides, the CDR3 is TGTGCCAGCTCGTCGGGACTAGCGGGAGTTTTTAATGAGCAGTTCTTC. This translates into CASSSGLAGVFNEQFF.